This T cell receptor (beta chain) appears in the sequencing data of a study of OX40 agonist ivuxolimab in advanced cancers. General study points: Some of the lowest clonal expansion was seen in partial responders at 0.1-3.0 mg/kg. The study found that CD8+ T cells averaged more expanded clones than CD4+.

Profiling relied on immunoSEQ multiplex PCR, and the TCRdb table lists in-frame clones only, not all of them. The sample contains 66,000 or so clones, roughly 87% of which appear only once. In germline, CDR1 is SGHVS, CDR2 FQNEAQ. CDR3 length: 19 residues. V shed 1 base and J shed 0 bases, with 19 bases lying between them. On this clone: Its antigen remains unidentified.

The material was CD4+ or CD8+ T cells sorted from blood, obtained in a trial of the OX40 agonist ivuxolimab. This TCR was sampled from an adult with an advanced solid tumor such as melanoma, head and neck, liver or kidney cancer. V and J are TRBV7-8 and TRBJ1-3; D is perhaps TRBD1 (5 bases). The CDR3, as DNA: TGTGCCAGCAGCTTAGGGAGTTTGAGGGGCTCGAGCTCTGGAAACACCATATATTTT. Its protein is CASSLGSLRGSSSGNTIYF.